Shown below are 19 T cell receptor beta chains from a single sample sequenced in a study of T-cell reconstitution after alpha-beta-depleted transplantation in children. TCRbeta library construction was performed incorporating unique molecular identifiers. TCRdb reprocessed the PCR reads with MiXCR, giving one entry per CDR3 protein. The sample consists of around 210,000 distinct CDR3 sequences, under 8.5% of them appearing once. The starting material was PBMCs, obtained before TCRalphabeta/CD19-depleted stem cell transplant. The receptors were sampled from a boy aged 2 to 9 with acute lymphoblastic leukemia, due to receive a stem cell transplant.

This clonotype was counted ten times or more. The V call is TRBV9, the J call TRBJ2-7; 9 bases match TRBD1. This CDR3 comprises 14 residues. With V trimmed by 4 bases and J by 0 bases, 2 bases remained unmatched. CDR1 SGDLS and CDR2 YYNGEE come from the germline V gene. CDR3 protein: CASSLTGGSYEQYF. The CDR3 coding sequence is TGTGCCAGCAGCCTGACAGGGGGCTCCTACGAGCAGTACTTC.

This clonotype appeared a few times. The chain combines TRBV28 with TRBJ1-6, with 8 bases fitting TRBD1. V lost 6 bases and J lost 10; bases outside the gene matches: 8. The CDR3 has 14 amino acids. Germline CDR1 is MDHEN and CDR2 is SYDVKM. As DNA, the CDR3 is TGTGCCAGCAGCCTGACAGGGGTGGGATCACCCCTCCACTTT. As protein: CASSLTGVGSPLHF.

This clonotype was recorded at least ten times. V is TRBV28 and J is TRBJ1-4, with D tentatively TRBD1 (6 bases). CDR3 size: 15 residues. Trimming pared 6 bases from V and 5 bases from J, leaving 16 bases between. Germline-derived CDR1 and CDR2 are MDHEN and SYDVKM. CDR3 residues: CASSLGGPGNEKLFF. As DNA, the CDR3 is TGTGCCAGCAGCCTCGGGGGGCCGGGGAATGAAAAACTGTTTTTT.

This clonotype showed up just a few times. The gene calls are TRBV6-5 and TRBJ1-5; D gene unclear. Trimming took 0 bases from V and 9 from J, leaving 9 bases between them. Germline V lookup: CDR1 MNHEY, CDR2 SVGAGI. The CDR3 consists of 13 residues. As DNA, the CDR3 is TGTGCCAGCAGTTACTCACCATTGGGGCCCCAGCATTTT. This encodes CASSYSPLGPQHF.

This clonotype was seen more than once but under ten times. This chain uses TRBV5-1 with TRBJ2-5; D might be TRBD1 or TRBD2, each matching 5 bases. The germline gives CDR1 SGHRS, CDR2 YFSETQ. The CDR3 consists of 14 residues. V gave up 3 bases and J gave up 2 bases, with 11 bases separating them. The CDR3 nucleotides read TGCGCCAGCAGCTACGGGACGGAACAAGAGACCCAGTACTTC. It yields the protein CASSYGTEQETQYF. Supplemented by reference TRBV5-1 and TRBJ2-5, the full variable domain reads KAGVTQTPRYLIKTRGQQVTLSCSPISGHRSVSWYQQTPGQGLQFLFEYFSETQRNKGNFPGRFSGRQFSNSRSEMNVSTLELGDSALYLCASSYGTEQETQYFGPGTRLLVL.

There are many counts of this clonotype. This chain links TRBV29-1 with TRBJ2-4; a weak D match, TRBD2 (6 bases). Trimming stripped 7 bases from V and 11 bases from J, with 18 bases between. The CDR3 is 12 residues long. Germline values: CDR1 SQVTM, CDR2 ANQGSEA. The CDR3 is CSGERADGLQYF. As DNA, the CDR3 is TGCAGCGGTGAGCGGGCCGACGGCCTTCAGTACTTC. The variable domain in full, completed from reference TRBV29-1 and TRBJ2-4, reads SAVISQKPSRDICQRGTSLTIQCQVDSQVTMMFWYRQQPGQSLTLIATANQGSEATYESGFVIDKFPISRPNLTFSTLTVSNMSPEDSSIYLCSGERADGLQYFGAGTRLSVL.

This clonotype was seen repeatedly, ten times or more. The V gene is TRBV5-6, the J gene TRBJ2-2, with D perhaps TRBD2 (6 bases). The length of the CDR3 is 14 residues. V was cut by 3 bases and J by 6 bases, with 12 bases left in between. Germline V CDR1 and CDR2: SGHDT, YYEEEE. CDR3 bases: TGTGCCAGCAGCTGGCGCAGGGAGGCCGGGGAGCTGTTTTTT. Amino acid sequence: CASSWRREAGELFF. Based on the CDR3 plus reference TRBV5-6 and TRBJ2-2, the full variable domain is DAGVTQSPTHLIKTRGQQVTLRCSPKSGHDTVSWYQQALGQGPQFIFQYYEEEERQRGNFPDRFSGHQFPNYSSELNVNALLLGDSALYLCASSWRREAGELFFGEGSRLTVL.

This clonotype was picked up a small number of times. CDR3 in DNA: TGTGCCAGCAGTTTATCAAGAGGGTACTATGGCTACACCTTC. Its translation: CASSLSRGYYGYTF. The rearrangement uses TRBV27 and TRBJ1-2; D unresolved. The CDR3 is 14 amino acids. V shed 0 bases and J shed 3 bases, with 8 bases lying between them. Germline V lookup: CDR1 MNHEY, CDR2 SMNVEV (reference sequence).

In its sample, this clonotype was seen a few times. The rearrangement joins TRBV5-1 to TRBJ1-4; TRBD1 is a possible D gene (5 bases). Trimming pared 6 bases from V and 7 bases from J, leaving 16 bases between. Per the germline V gene, CDR1 is SGHRS and CDR2 is YFSETQ. CDR3 length: 14 amino acids. CDR3 amino acids: CASNVGTVGEKLFF. DNA of the CDR3: TGCGCCAGCAACGTCGGGACTGTGGGTGAAAAACTGTTTTTT.

In this sample, this clonotype turned up many times. The chain combines TRBV20-1 with TRBJ1-1, with D possibly being TRBD1 (6 bases). The V end lost 0 bases, the J end lost 5 bases, and 10 bases lay between the germline ends. CDR3 length: 13 residues. The V gene's germline CDR1 is DFQATT and CDR2 SNEGSKA (reference sequence). As DNA, the CDR3 is TGCAGTGCTAGAGACAGGGGAGGGACTGAAGCTTTCTTT. It yields the protein CSARDRGGTEAFF.

The V and J genes are TRBV20-1 and TRBJ1-1, with 8 positions matching TRBD1. The CDR3 is 16 amino acids. Germline loops: CDR1 DFQATT, CDR2 SNEGSKA (reference sequence). Trimming took 4 bases from V and 1 from J; bases not matched to a gene: 11. CDR3 amino acids: CSATPTLQGGNTEAFF. The CDR3 DNA reads as TGCAGTGCTACTCCAACATTACAGGGGGGGAACACTGAAGCTTTCTTT.

On this clonotype itself: The junction shows a germline mismatch at one end, possibly a read error. This chain joins TRBV7-9 and TRBJ2-3, with D perhaps matching TRBD2 (6 bases). CDR3 length equals 15 residues. Germline V lookup: CDR1 SEHNR, CDR2 FQNEAQ (reference sequence). CDR3 nucleotides: TGTTCCAGCAGCTTACAGGCGGGAACTTTTGATACGCAGTATTTT. This translates into CSSSLQAGTFDTQYF.

This clonotype turned up a few times. The chain employs TRBV7-2 and TRBJ2-3; 13 bases match TRBD2. The CDR3 length is 14 residues. Trimming cost V 3 bases and J 10 bases; bases outside gene matches: 4. Germline CDR1 is SGHTA and CDR2 is FQGNSA. CDR3 region: CASSLGTSGASQYF. CDR3 nucleotides: TGTGCCAGCAGCTTGGGGACTAGCGGGGCTTCGCAGTATTTT.

At least ten counts were recorded for this clonotype. The chain carries TRBV11-2 and TRBJ2-7; D perhaps matches TRBD2 (6 bases). This CDR3 has 17 amino acids. Looked up from germline, CDR1 is SGHAT and CDR2 is FQNNGV. V was cut by 5 bases and J by 5 bases, with 25 bases left in between. The CDR3 region has the DNA TGTGCCAGCAGCGCCGTGGTATTTGCGGGAAAGACGCACGAGCAGTACTTC. Translating it yields CASSAVVFAGKTHEQYF.

This clonotype was observed a handful of times. The chain carries TRBV20-1 and TRBJ2-5, with 9 bases fitting TRBD1. CDR1 and CDR2 (germline): DFQATT, SNEGSKA (reference sequence). This CDR3 contains 16 residues. J gave up 0 bases and V 3 bases, and 8 bases lay outside the gene matches. The CDR3 sequence: CSARRPGTGYQETQYF. As DNA, the CDR3 is TGCAGTGCTAGGCGGCCCGGGACAGGGTACCAAGAGACCCAGTACTTC.

This clonotype was counted at least ten times. The chain links TRBV20-1 to TRBJ2-5; D gene unclear. The CDR3 extends over 12 amino acids. Trimming stripped 3 bases from V and 0 bases from J, with 5 bases between. The germline V gene has CDR1 DFQATT and CDR2 SNEGSKA (reference sequence). The CDR3 loop reads CSASWYQETQYF. For the CDR3, the DNA is TGCAGTGCTAGTTGGTACCAAGAGACCCAGTACTTC.

The chain is built from TRBV15 and TRBJ2-5; D is uncertain. Trimming left V 1 base short and J 1 base short, with 7 bases between. Germline values: CDR1 LNHNV, CDR2 YYDKDF (reference sequence). The length of the CDR3 is 14 residues. CDR3: CATSRGTAQETQYF. For the CDR3, the DNA is TGTGCCACCAGCAGAGGGACCGCCCAAGAGACCCAGTACTTC.

V and J are TRBV12-3 or TRBV12-4 and TRBJ1-2; no clear D gene. Trimming removed 2 bases from V and 8 bases from J, with 12 bases in between. The CDR3 consists of 13 residues. The DNA of the CDR3 is TGTGCCAGCAGTTTAACGGGGTCTCGCGGCTACACCTTC. The encoded protein is CASSLTGSRGYTF.

V usage is TRBV12-3 or TRBV12-4 and J usage is TRBJ2-4; 9 bases are a match to TRBD1. The ends lost 2 bases at V and 7 bases at J; junction bases unmatched: 6. The CDR3 covers 15 residues. CDR3 nucleotide sequence: TGTGCCAGCAGTTTAAGGGAGGGGACAGGGAACATTCAGTACTTC. Amino acids: CASSLREGTGNIQYF.